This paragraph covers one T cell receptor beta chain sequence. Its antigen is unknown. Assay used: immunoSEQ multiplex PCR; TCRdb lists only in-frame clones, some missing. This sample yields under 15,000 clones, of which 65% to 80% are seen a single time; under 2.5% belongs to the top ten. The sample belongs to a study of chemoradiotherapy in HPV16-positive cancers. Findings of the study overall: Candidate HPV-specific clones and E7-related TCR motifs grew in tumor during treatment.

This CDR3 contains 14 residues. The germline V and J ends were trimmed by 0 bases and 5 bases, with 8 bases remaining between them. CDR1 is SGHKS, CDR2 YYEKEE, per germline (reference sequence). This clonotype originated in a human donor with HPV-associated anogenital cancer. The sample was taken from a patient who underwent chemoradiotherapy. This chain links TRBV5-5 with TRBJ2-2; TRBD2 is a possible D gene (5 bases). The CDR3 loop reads CASSLVGRTGELFF. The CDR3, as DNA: TGTGCCAGCAGCTTGGTGGGGAGAACCGGGGAGCTGTTTTTT.